This T cell receptor beta chain was recovered during a study of Tregs in tolerant kidney transplant recipients (dated by TCRdb to about 2019). Describing the broader study: The transplants used related donors with nonmyeloablative bone marrow transplantation, and mixed chimerism in the human trials was transient. Before combined kidney and bone marrow transplantation, this study identified donor-specific regulatory T cells using TCRbeta sequencing and then followed those same cells after transplant. Study-wide conclusions, independent of this receptor: In tolerant patients, donor-specific Tregs expanded more than Tregs overall, which suggests antigen-driven rather than nonspecific expansion. Biological reproducibility was not examined directly, but technical replication error appeared to be minimal. PCR primers changed over time for some patients, so nucleotide-level comparison across those patients' samples was not possible. The study was limited by small patient numbers, and the findings need validation in larger populations and under other immunosuppression protocols. Expanding Tregs with activated donor B cells appeared to identify the most biologically relevant and donor-specific TCRbeta repertoire.

From a lookup of the germline V gene, CDR1 and CDR2 are KGHSH and LQKENI. V loses 3 bases, J loses 7 bases, and the germline ends lie 12 bases apart. From the cysteine through the phenylalanine, the CDR3 covers 14 amino acids. The only DNA kept is the CDR3, 42 bases in frame from the first base. The label giving this sample's time point can be read as: blood sample drawn before combined kidney and bone marrow transplant. Thawed PBMCs were FACS-sorted into unstimulated Tregs (CD4+CD25+CD127-), CD4+ non-Tregs (CD4+CD25-), CD4 cells and CD8 cells. Several combined kidney and bone marrow transplant recipients from the ITN036ST trial were included as patients, and samples were available only from these trial subjects. Healthy control blood was processed by Ficoll density gradient to PBMCs and cryopreserved; patient PBMCs were collected before and after transplant. The count of this clone is one. Its antigen remains undetermined. It has no much larger one-base neighbor in the sample; base qualities were not kept.

For TCRbeta CDR3 sequencing, genomic DNA was extracted from sorted cells using the QIAGEN DNeasy Blood and Tissue Kit. High-throughput TCRbeta CDR3 sequencing, including PCR amplification with bias correction and internal controls, was performed commercially through immunoSEQ. Per the original workflow: Unique productive TCRbeta sequences were defined by CDR3 nucleotide sequence where primers matched, otherwise by CDR3 amino acid sequence with Vbeta and Jbeta genes. To correct for sorting error, sequences found in more than one sorted population at a frequency ratio of 2:1 or less were discarded, and the remaining shared sequences were assigned to the population with the higher frequency. Sequences were defined as donor-reactive when expanded at least 5-fold in CFSE-low cells versus unstimulated cells and present at a frequency of at least 0.01% in CFSE-low cells. Repertoire divergence was quantified by Jensen-Shannon divergence using the top 100 TCRbeta sequences ranked by frequency. When a sample had multiple sequencing runs, each run was corrected for sorting error separately and the runs were then pooled. The table was pulled from immuneACCESS by TCRdb, which kept in-frame rearrangements only. Such tables lose some clones; where checked, under half of the loss comes from unresolved V genes, and the rest has no known cause. V, J and clone size are taken as reported in that table, and D and trimming were inferred from the DNA itself. The sample profile shows about 110,000 clones; 90% of them were found once. The ten largest clonotypes hold roughly 0.31% of the sample.

Specimen: CD4+ T cells from blood, collected before the transplant. This TCR derives from a human donor who received a combined kidney and bone marrow transplant. The chain couples TRBV18 to TRBJ1-4, with no D gene named confidently. The encoded CDR3 is CASSPPGNTEKLFF. Read as DNA, the sequence is TGTGCCAGCTCACCGCCGGGGAATACTGAAAAACTGTTTTTT.